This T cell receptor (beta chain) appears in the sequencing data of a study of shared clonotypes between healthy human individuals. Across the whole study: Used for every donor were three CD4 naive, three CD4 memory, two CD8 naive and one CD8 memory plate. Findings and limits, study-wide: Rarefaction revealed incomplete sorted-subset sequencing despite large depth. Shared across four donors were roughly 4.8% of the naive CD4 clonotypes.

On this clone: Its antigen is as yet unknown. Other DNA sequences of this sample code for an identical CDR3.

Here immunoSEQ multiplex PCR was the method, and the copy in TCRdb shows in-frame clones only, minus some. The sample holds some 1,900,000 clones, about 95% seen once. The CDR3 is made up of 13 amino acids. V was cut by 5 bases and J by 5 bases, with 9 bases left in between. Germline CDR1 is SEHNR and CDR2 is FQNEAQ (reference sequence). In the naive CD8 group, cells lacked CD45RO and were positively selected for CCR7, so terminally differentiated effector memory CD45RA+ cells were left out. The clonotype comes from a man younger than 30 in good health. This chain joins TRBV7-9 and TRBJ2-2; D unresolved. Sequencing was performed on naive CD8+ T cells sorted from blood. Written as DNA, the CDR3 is TGTGCCAGCAGCCTTGATTCAACCGGGGAGCTGTTTTTT. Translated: CASSLDSTGELFF.